This T cell receptor (beta chain) was observed in a study of long-term antiretroviral therapy in people with HIV. The CDR3 covers 11 residues. Looked up from germline, CDR1 is MNHEY and CDR2 is SVGAGI. Trimming pared 6 bases from V and 7 bases from J, leaving 9 bases between. This was the immunoSEQ v3.0 assay at survey level. TCRdb's table, derived via immunoSEQ multiplex PCR, lists solely in-frame clones and lacks some. The sample contains around 40,000 clones, roughly nine tenths of which appear only once. The source material was unsorted PBMCs, sampled 0.1 years before starting antiretroviral therapy. The sequence came from a woman between 45 and 60 years old with HIV. This chain links TRBV6-5 with TRBJ1-2; D is unresolved. The CDR3 nucleotides are TGTGCCAGCAGGACGGAATTTGGCTACACCTTC. It encodes CASRTEFGYTF.